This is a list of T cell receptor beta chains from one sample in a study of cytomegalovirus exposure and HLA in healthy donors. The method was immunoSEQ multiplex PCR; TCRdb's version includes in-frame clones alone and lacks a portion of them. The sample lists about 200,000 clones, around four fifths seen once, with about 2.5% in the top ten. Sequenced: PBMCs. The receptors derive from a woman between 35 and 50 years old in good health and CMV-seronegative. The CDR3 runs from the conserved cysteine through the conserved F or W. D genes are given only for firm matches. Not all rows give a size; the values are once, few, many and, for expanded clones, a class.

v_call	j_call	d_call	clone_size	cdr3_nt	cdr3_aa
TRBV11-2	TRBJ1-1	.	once	TGTGCCAGCAGCGAGATCAGGGGAAGTGGCACTGAAGCTTTCTTT	CASSEIRGSGTEAFF
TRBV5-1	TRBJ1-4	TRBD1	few	TGCGCCAGCAGCTTCTACGACAGGGGGGGCGTCGCAACTAATGAAAAACTGTTTTTT	CASSFYDRGGVATNEKLFF
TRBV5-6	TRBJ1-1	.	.	TGTGCCAGCAGCTTGGGACAGGTTCGGACTGAAGCTTTCTTT	CASSLGQVRTEAFF
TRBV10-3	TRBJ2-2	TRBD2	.	TGTGCCATCAAAGCGGGGCCGAACACCGGGGAGCTGTTTTTT	CAIKAGPNTGELFF
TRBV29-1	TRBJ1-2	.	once	TGCAGCGTCCCCGAGGATGGCTACACCTTC	CSVPEDGYTF
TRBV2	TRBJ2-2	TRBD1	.	TGTGCCAGTGCCGGGACAGGGGGCACCGGGGAGCTGTTTTTT	CASAGTGGTGELFF
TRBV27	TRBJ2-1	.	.	TGTGCCAGCAGTTCAGAGTGGAGCAGCGAGCAGTTCTTC	CASSSEWSSEQFF
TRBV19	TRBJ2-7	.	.	TGTGCCAGTGGGGCGGGACTCGGCTACGAGCAGTACTTC	CASGAGLGYEQYF
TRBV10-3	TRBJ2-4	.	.	TGTGCCATCAGTGACAGGGCACTAGCCAAAAACATTCAGTACTTC	CAISDRALAKNIQYF
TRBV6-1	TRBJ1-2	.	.	TGTGCCAGCAGTGAAGGGACAGCCGCTACGTCAAACTATGGCTACACCTTC	CASSEGTAATSNYGYTF
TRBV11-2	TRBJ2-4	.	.	TGTGCCAGCAGCCCTACCTTAAACATTCAGTACTTC	CASSPTLNIQYF
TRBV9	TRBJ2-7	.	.	TGTGCCAGCAGCGCCGGGCTAGCGGACAGTGACGAGCAGTACTTC	CASSAGLADSDEQYF
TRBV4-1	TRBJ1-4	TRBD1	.	TGCGCCAGCAGCCAAGTACAGGGGGCTAATGAAAAACTGTTTTTT	CASSQVQGANEKLFF
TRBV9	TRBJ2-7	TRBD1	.	TGTGCCAGCAGCGACGCTGCCGGGACAGGGGTATACGAGCAGTACTTC	CASSDAAGTGVYEQYF
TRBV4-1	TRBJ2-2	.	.	TGCGCCAGCAGAAAAAGGGGGTCGAGCGGGGAGCTGTTTTTT	CASRKRGSSGELFF
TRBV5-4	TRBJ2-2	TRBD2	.	TGTGCCAGCAGCTTGGAGTTCTTGGGTAGCGGGAGGGCCGCGGCCGGGGAGCTGTTTTTT	CASSLEFLGSGRAAAGELFF
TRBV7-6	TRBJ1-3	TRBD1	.	TGTGCCAGCAGCTTAGGGACAGGTACAGCTGGAAACACCATATATTTT	CASSLGTGTAGNTIYF
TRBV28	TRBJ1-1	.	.	TGTGCCAGCAGTCCCCGCAGGGCGATTAACACTGAAGCTTTCTTT	CASSPRRAINTEAFF
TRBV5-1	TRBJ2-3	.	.	TGCGCCAGTCCGAGTACAGATACGCAGTATTTT	CASPSTDTQYF
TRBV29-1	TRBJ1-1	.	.	TGCAGCGTTGGAGCCAGGGTGAACACTGAAGCTTTCTTT	CSVGARVNTEAFF
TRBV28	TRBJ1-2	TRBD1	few	TGTGCCAGCAGTTTCTTGGGGACAGGGTTGGCCGTGTACACCTTC	CASSFLGTGLAVYTF
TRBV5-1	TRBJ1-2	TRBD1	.	TGCGCCAGCAGCTTGGGGGCCGGGACAGGCTATGGCTACACCTTC	CASSLGAGTGYGYTF
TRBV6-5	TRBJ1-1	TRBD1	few	TGTGCCAGCTTCCTACAGGGGACCACTGAAGCTTTCTTT	CASFLQGTTEAFF
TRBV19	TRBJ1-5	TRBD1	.	TGTGCCAGTAGTATAATAGAGGGGGCCGGGGGAGATGGCAATCAGCCCCAGCATTTT	CASSIIEGAGGDGNQPQHF
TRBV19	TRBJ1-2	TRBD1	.	TGTGCCAGTATCCCGGGACAGGCGTCCTATGGCTACACCTTC	CASIPGQASYGYTF
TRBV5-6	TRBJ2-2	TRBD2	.	TGTGCCAGCAGCTTGGTGGTAGCGGGGACTAACACCGGGGAGCTGTTTTTT	CASSLVVAGTNTGELFF
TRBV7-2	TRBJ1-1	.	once	TGTGCCAGCAGCCGATTAACGGGGGGGAGCGCTGAAGCTTTCTTT	CASSRLTGGSAEAFF
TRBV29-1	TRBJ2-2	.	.	TGCAGCGTCGGGCAGGGCGTTAGGACCGGGGAGCTGTTTTTT	CSVGQGVRTGELFF
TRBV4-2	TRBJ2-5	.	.	TGTGCCAGCAGCCAAGACGGAGACGAGATCTGGGAGACCCAGTACTTC	CASSQDGDEIWETQYF
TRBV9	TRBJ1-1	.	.	TGTGCCAGCAGCGTAGACCAGGGTGTGGGTTTGGGCACTGAAGCTTTCTTT	CASSVDQGVGLGTEAFF
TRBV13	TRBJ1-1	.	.	TGTGCCAGCAGCTTAGATTTTGGGGCGACTGAAGCTTTCTTT	CASSLDFGATEAFF
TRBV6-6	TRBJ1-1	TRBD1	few	TGTGCCAGCAGTTACCGGACAGGAGATGAAGCTTTCTTT	CASSYRTGDEAFF
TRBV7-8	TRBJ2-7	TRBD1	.	TGTGCCAGCAGCCTAAGGGGGCGCGAGCAGTACTTC	CASSLRGREQYF
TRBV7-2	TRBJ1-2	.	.	TGTGCCAGCAGCCCCCGCACGCAAGCAGGGTATGGCTACACCTTC	CASSPRTQAGYGYTF
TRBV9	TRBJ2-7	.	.	TGTGCCAGCAGCGTAGACGGGGAGACCTACGAGCAGTACTTC	CASSVDGETYEQYF
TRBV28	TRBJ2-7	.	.	TGTGCCAGCAGCATCCTCGACAGAACTAAAGAGCAGTACTTC	CASSILDRTKEQYF
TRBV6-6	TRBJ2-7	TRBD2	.	TGTGCCAGCAGTTTCCTAACTAGCGGGAGTTCCTACGAGCAGTACTTC	CASSFLTSGSSYEQYF
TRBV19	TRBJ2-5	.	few	TGTGCCAGTAGTATTCAGTACCAAGAGACCCAGTACTTC	CASSIQYQETQYF
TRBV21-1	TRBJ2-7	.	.	TGTGCCAGCACCTCGGGGTCTTTCTCCTACGAGCAGTACTTC	CASTSGSFSYEQYF
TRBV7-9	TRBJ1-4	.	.	TGTGCCAGCAGCCCCTCGGGACATTCTAATGAAAAACTGTTTTTT	CASSPSGHSNEKLFF
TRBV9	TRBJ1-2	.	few	TGTGCCAGCAGCGTAGGGGAGGGATCCACTAACTATGGCTACACCTTC	CASSVGEGSTNYGYTF
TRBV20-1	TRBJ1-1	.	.	TGCAGTGCTTACGGGTTAGAAGCTTTCTTT	CSAYGLEAFF